The sequence of this TCR beta chain was determined in a study of molecular identifiers for immune sequencing clone quantification. Study observations and caveats: Among effectors, clones above 20 RNA copies held over 98% of molecules; among naive cells, under 1%.

Remarks on this clonotype: No antigen is known for it.

The CDR3 contains 14 residues. Germline loops: CDR1 SGHNT, CDR2 YYREEE (reference sequence). Trimming removed 4 bases from V and 2 bases from J, with 13 bases in between. Libraries for naive CD8 T cells, which were made from approximately 20,000 to 980,000 sorted cells, drew on 10%, 30% or 50% of the RNA. CD8+CD4-CCR7+CD45RA+ sorting gave the naive CD8 T cells. TCR libraries were built in bulk with a published protocol and specific TCR primers. TCRdb fed the PCR reads into MiXCR, producing one record per CDR3 protein. The table has approximately 500,000 distinct CDR3 sequences, approximately 25% seen once.

The sequence was obtained from a human donor in good health. Some libraries in this study had Jurkat cell RNA spiked in. The rearrangement uses TRBV5-4 and TRBJ2-7; D perhaps matches TRBD2 (5 bases). Material for sequencing was naive CD8+ T cells from blood, with Jurkat cell RNA spiked in. Stated subset: FACS-sorted CD8+CD4-CCR7+CD45RA+ naive T cells. As DNA, the CDR3 is TGTGCCAGCAGCCCGACGGGGAAAACCTACGAGCAGTACTTC. Translating it yields CASSPTGKTYEQYF. Based on the CDR3 plus reference TRBV5-4 and TRBJ2-7, the full variable domain is ETGVTQSPTHLIKTRGQQVTLRCSSQSGHNTVSWYQQALGQGPQFIFQYYREEENGRGNFPPRFSGLQFPNYSSELNVNALELDDSALYLCASSPTGKTYEQYFGPGTRLTVT.